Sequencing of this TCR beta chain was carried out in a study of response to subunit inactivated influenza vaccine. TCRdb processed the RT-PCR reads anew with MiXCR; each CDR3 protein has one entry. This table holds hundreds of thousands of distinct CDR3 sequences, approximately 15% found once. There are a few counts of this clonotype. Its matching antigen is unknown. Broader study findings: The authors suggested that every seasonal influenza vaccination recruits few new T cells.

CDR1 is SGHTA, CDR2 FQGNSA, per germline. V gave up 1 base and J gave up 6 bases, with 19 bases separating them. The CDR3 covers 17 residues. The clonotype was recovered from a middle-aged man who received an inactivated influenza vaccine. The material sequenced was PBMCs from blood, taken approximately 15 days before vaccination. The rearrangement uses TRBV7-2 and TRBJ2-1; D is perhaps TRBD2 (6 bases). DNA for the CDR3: TGTGCCAGCAGCTTAGTGCAGGTACGGGGGTCGGGCAATGAGCAGTTCTTC. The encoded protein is CASSLVQVRGSGNEQFF.